A selection of T cell receptor beta chains follows, all from one sample in a study of Ad26.COV2.S vaccination and SARS-CoV-2 variants. Clones were read by immunoSEQ multiplex PCR, and TCRdb kept only the in-frame ones, dropping some. The table shows about 330,000 clones, with 90% occurring only once. The sequences come from peripheral blood, collected in a trial of Ad26.COV2.S vaccine versus placebo. The receptors were gathered from a person between 18 and 60 years old who received the Ad26.COV2.S COVID-19 vaccine or a placebo. CDR3s leave out the opening cysteine and the closing phenylalanine or tryptophan. Fields, in order: J gene, V gene, CDR3 protein.

J gene: TRBJ2-6
V gene: TRBV5-1
CDR3 protein: ASSYQGPSSGANVLT

J gene: TRBJ1-1
V gene: TRBV7-9
CDR3 protein: ASSPRTSSLIEAF

J gene: TRBJ2-5
V gene: TRBV7-7
CDR3 protein: ASSYSGGASETQY

J gene: TRBJ1-1
V gene: TRBV18
CDR3 protein: ASSPEAGATEAF

J gene: TRBJ1-2
V gene: TRBV19
CDR3 protein: ASSTFGTGGGKDGYT

J gene: TRBJ1-5
V gene: TRBV18
CDR3 protein: ASSPTTSFNQPQH

J gene: TRBJ2-5
V gene: TRBV21-1
CDR3 protein: ASSPRGRPFETQY

J gene: TRBJ1-5
V gene: TRBV19
CDR3 protein: ASRNRQGVYQPQH

J gene: TRBJ1-1
V gene: TRBV7-2
CDR3 protein: ASSLWQGVEAF

J gene: TRBJ1-1
V gene: TRBV29-1
CDR3 protein: SMGKLAENTEAF

J gene: TRBJ1-2
V gene: TRBV12-3/TRBV12-4
CDR3 protein: ASSLLKGYGYT

J gene: TRBJ2-7
V gene: TRBV5-1
CDR3 protein: ASSPDLGLSSYEQY

J gene: TRBJ1-6
V gene: TRBV28
CDR3 protein: ASHSGTSTREHSPLH

J gene: TRBJ2-4
V gene: TRBV4-3
CDR3 protein: ASSQDGGQGGNIQY

J gene: TRBJ2-1
V gene: TRBV4-1
CDR3 protein: ASSQTDYPTPGEQF

J gene: TRBJ2-1
V gene: TRBV5-1
CDR3 protein: ASSLGVAGGPSDEQF

J gene: TRBJ2-1
V gene: TRBV18
CDR3 protein: ASSPPLLAGYNEQF

J gene: TRBJ1-5
V gene: TRBV7-8
CDR3 protein: ASSRRDGNQPQH

J gene: TRBJ2-1
V gene: TRBV5-5
CDR3 protein: ASSLGRTSGSLNEQF

J gene: TRBJ1-1
V gene: TRBV4-1
CDR3 protein: ASSAPGQGRFAEAF

J gene: TRBJ2-1
V gene: TRBV7-3
CDR3 protein: ASSLSISGRYNEQF

J gene: TRBJ1-1
V gene: TRBV29-1
CDR3 protein: SVVSQGMAEAF

J gene: TRBJ2-7
V gene: TRBV15
CDR3 protein: ATSRGDPTKQY

J gene: TRBJ2-1
V gene: TRBV6-2/TRBV6-3
CDR3 protein: ASSTSGGSYNEQF

J gene: TRBJ2-4
V gene: TRBV5-6
CDR3 protein: ASSLGTGADIAKNIQY

J gene: TRBJ2-5
V gene: TRBV18
CDR3 protein: ASSPWGRGETQY

J gene: TRBJ2-2
V gene: TRBV2
CDR3 protein: AARQLTPGELF

J gene: TRBJ1-2
V gene: TRBV5-1
CDR3 protein: ASSLGTRTGGEPYT

J gene: TRBJ2-1
V gene: TRBV6-5
CDR3 protein: ASGTSGGAYNEQF

J gene: TRBJ2-1
V gene: TRBV3-1/TRBV3-2
CDR3 protein: ASSLPKGPDYNEQF

J gene: TRBJ2-5
V gene: TRBV15
CDR3 protein: ATRATGGDQTQY

J gene: TRBJ1-6
V gene: TRBV7-2
CDR3 protein: ASSLVAGNSPLH

J gene: TRBJ2-2
V gene: TRBV3-1/TRBV3-2
CDR3 protein: ASSQQGSMAGELF

J gene: TRBJ1-1
V gene: TRBV4-2
CDR3 protein: ASSHDGGTGRLVTEAF

J gene: TRBJ2-1
V gene: TRBV7-8
CDR3 protein: ASSLGLATGGEQF

J gene: TRBJ1-4
V gene: TRBV12-5
CDR3 protein: ASGTGQGIAELF

J gene: TRBJ1-1
V gene: TRBV5-4
CDR3 protein: ASSGVTGGSTEAF

J gene: TRBJ1-1
V gene: TRBV6-5
CDR3 protein: ASTLRGMNTEAF

J gene: TRBJ2-7
V gene: TRBV11-2
CDR3 protein: ASSFGTASYEQY

J gene: TRBJ1-1
V gene: TRBV7-2
CDR3 protein: ASSYLLGGSRNTEAF

J gene: TRBJ1-1
V gene: TRBV10-3
CDR3 protein: AISTGNEAF

J gene: TRBJ2-3
V gene: TRBV6-5
CDR3 protein: ASKGGRSTDTQY

J gene: TRBJ2-1
V gene: TRBV27
CDR3 protein: ASSLSYRNEQF

J gene: TRBJ2-1
V gene: TRBV6-2/TRBV6-3
CDR3 protein: ASSYLVGGNEQF

J gene: TRBJ1-1
V gene: TRBV4-3
CDR3 protein: ASSPAGEGGNTEAF

J gene: TRBJ2-3
V gene: TRBV5-4
CDR3 protein: ASSSTSGSTDTQY

J gene: TRBJ1-1
V gene: TRBV4-1
CDR3 protein: ASSQGPAGTLEAF

J gene: TRBJ1-2
V gene: TRBV18
CDR3 protein: ASSPGQGNYGYT

J gene: TRBJ2-1
V gene: TRBV7-7
CDR3 protein: ASSQGFSHPLNEQF

J gene: TRBJ1-1
V gene: TRBV4-1
CDR3 protein: ASSLMTGSEAF

J gene: TRBJ1-4
V gene: TRBV7-9
CDR3 protein: ASRTGNWLDGDEKLF

J gene: TRBJ1-1
V gene: TRBV9
CDR3 protein: ASSVGGSEAF

J gene: TRBJ1-5
V gene: TRBV18
CDR3 protein: ASSPDANQPQH

J gene: TRBJ2-2
V gene: TRBV7-8
CDR3 protein: ASSLEETSGRRDTGELF

J gene: TRBJ2-5
V gene: TRBV19
CDR3 protein: ATSEGFRETQY